The 22 T cell receptor beta chains given below trace back to one sample, sequenced in a study of vaccination and CD4 T cells after COVID-19. No antigens are known for them. The treatment was: approximately 11-day PBMC culture with coronavirus spike peptide pools or control peptides (ViraFEST assay). The study sequenced cultured CD4+ T cell DNA using the Oncomine TCR Beta short-read assay. TCRdb recomputed calls from the PCR reads with MiXCR, one row per CDR3 protein. Of about 15,000 distinct CDR3 sequences listed, about two fifths are singletons. The sample was CD4+ T cells from blood, cultured in vitro, taken before SARS-CoV-2 vaccination. The receptors derive from a human donor who had recovered from COVID-19.

The chain employs TRBV2 and TRBJ1-2; D is perhaps TRBD1 (5 bases). This CDR3 comprises 13 residues. The germline V gene encodes CDR1 SNHLY and CDR2 FYNNEI. The V gene lost 1 base and the J gene lost 7 bases, with 10 bases spanning the gap. The CDR3, as DNA: TGTGCCAGCAGTGAAGAGGGAGGGGTTGGCTACACCTTC. It yields the protein CASSEEGGVGYTF.

This chain links TRBV20-1 with TRBJ2-5, with TRBD2 as a possible D gene (5 bases). Germline V gene sequence: CDR1 DFQATT, CDR2 SNEGSKA (reference sequence). Trimming pared 3 bases from V and 4 bases from J, leaving 12 bases between. The CDR3 runs to 13 residues. DNA for the CDR3: TGCAGTGCTAGGAGGGAGCGAATAGAGACCCAGTACTTC. It specifies CSARRERIETQYF.

This clonotype was found a few times. V is TRBV20-1 and J is TRBJ1-6, with 8 positions matching TRBD1. The germline gives CDR1 DFQATT, CDR2 SNEGSKA (reference sequence). After removal of 6 bases from V and 7 bases from J, the junction contained 11 bases not matched to a gene. The CDR3 contains 15 residues. This CDR3 is CSAIERQGNNSPLHF. CDR3 nucleotide sequence: TGCAGTGCCATCGAAAGACAGGGGAACAATTCACCCCTCCACTTT.

The chain's CDR3 is CASSVRGANTGELFF. The CDR3, as DNA: TGTGCCAGCAGCGTACGGGGAGCGAACACCGGGGAGCTGTTTTTT. This chain joins TRBV9 and TRBJ2-2; tentative D call: TRBD2 (5 bases). CDR1 SGDLS and CDR2 YYNGEE come from the germline V gene. The CDR3 totals 15 residues. With 1 base removed from V and 0 bases from J, the gap between germline ends came to 7 bases.

This clonotype was picked up one time. The CDR3 reads CASSSGQGEGEAFF. In DNA form, the CDR3 reads TGTGCCAGCAGTTCTGGACAGGGCGAGGGTGAAGCTTTCTTT. This chain uses TRBV12-3 or TRBV12-4 with TRBJ1-1, with 8 bases aligning to TRBD1. V dropped 4 bases and J dropped 7; count of bases not matched to a gene: 8. This CDR3 comprises 14 residues.

The chain employs TRBV10-3 and TRBJ1-1; 7 nucleotides align to TRBD1. From germline, CDR1 is ENHRY and CDR2 SYGVKD. The CDR3 runs to 12 residues. V lost 9 bases and J lost 1; bases outside the gene matches: 2. The CDR3 region is CAIRQGNTEAFF. In DNA, the CDR3 is TGTGCCATTAGACAGGGGAACACTGAAGCTTTCTTT.

This chain links TRBV7-2 with TRBJ1-1; D may be TRBD1 (6 bases). The ends were cut back, 0 bases at V and 4 bases at J, with 9 bases in the middle. The CDR3 sequence is 14 residues long. Germline V CDR1 and CDR2: SGHTA, FQGNSA. CDR3 sequence (DNA): TGTGCCAGCAGCTTAGCAGAACAGGGCACTGAAGCTTTCTTT. Its translation: CASSLAEQGTEAFF.

This clonotype was seen a handful of times. This chain links TRBV28 with TRBJ2-7; 7 bases line up with TRBD2. CDR1 MDHEN and CDR2 SYDVKM come from the germline V gene. V lost 6 bases to trimming and J lost 1 base; unmatched junction nucleotides: 12. The CDR3 is 16 residues long. CDR3 in DNA: TGTGCCAGCAGATGTAAGGGAGGGTTTGAATCCTACGAGCAGTACTTC. Protein sequence: CASRCKGGFESYEQYF.

The chain recombines TRBV2 with TRBJ1-2; D unclear. The CDR3 is 13 residues long. Per the germline V gene, CDR1 is SNHLY and CDR2 is FYNNEI. V was shortened by 6 bases and J by 4 bases, with 12 bases between the two germline ends. Written as DNA, the CDR3 is TGTGCCAGCAGCTTGAGGGAGCTCTATGGCTACACCTTC. Encoded protein: CASSLRELYGYTF.

This clonotype was counted only a few times. The chain joins TRBV7-3 to TRBJ2-1; 8 positions match TRBD2. V shed 1 base, J shed 7 bases, and the junction held 9 bases outside the gene matches. CDR1 is SGHTA, CDR2 FQGTGA, per germline. The CDR3 consists of 16 residues. DNA for the CDR3: TGTGCCAGCAGCTTAAACGCCGGGGGGGCCTTTAATGAGCAGTTCTTC. This codes for CASSLNAGGAFNEQFF.

The chain uses TRBV15 and TRBJ2-2; a possible D gene is TRBD1 (7 bases). This CDR3 is built from 19 residues. V was pared by 4 bases and J by 0 bases, with 21 bases between. Germline V CDR1 and CDR2: LNHNV, YYDKDF (reference sequence). The CDR3 DNA sequence: TGTGCCACCAGCACCCGCCCGGGCAGGGGGGTTCCGAACACCGGGGAGCTGTTTTTT. Translation gives CATSTRPGRGVPNTGELFF. The variable domain in full, with the rest retrieved from reference TRBV15 and TRBJ2-2, is DAMVIQNPRYQVTQFGKPVTLSCSQTLNHNVMYWYQQKSSQAPKLLFHYYDKDFNNEADTPDNFQSRRPNTSFCFLDIRSPGLGDTAMYLCATSTRPGRGVPNTGELFFGEGSRLTVL.

This clonotype appeared a few times. The chain employs TRBV19 and TRBJ1-6, with 8 bases that match TRBD1. The CDR3 covers 15 residues. After removal of 9 bases from V and 11 bases from J, the junction contained 15 bases not matched to a gene. Germline V gene sequence: CDR1 LNHDA, CDR2 SQIVND (reference sequence). The DNA of the CDR3 is TGTGCCAGCAGTGATAGGACAGGGCCCGTTGCACCCCTCCACTTT. Translation gives CASSDRTGPVAPLHF.

A remark on this clonotype: A read error may account for a junction end that differs from germline. This chain joins TRBV7-2 and TRBJ2-4; 7 bases fit TRBD2. The germline CDR1 and CDR2 sequences are SGHTA and FQGNSA. This CDR3 has 11 residues. The CDR3, as DNA: TGTGCCAGCAGCTTAGGCGGGGGTGCGTTCTTC. It encodes CASSLGGGAFF.

The CDR3 DNA reads as TGCAGTGCTAGCAGCGGACAGGGTAGGGTGGAGACCCAGTACTTC. Residues: CSASSGQGRVETQYF. V gene TRBV20-1 combines with J gene TRBJ2-5; 8 nucleotides match TRBD1. The length of the CDR3 is 15 residues. V shed 3 bases, J shed 5 bases, and the junction held 11 bases outside the gene matches. The V gene's germline CDR1 is DFQATT and CDR2 SNEGSKA (reference sequence).

This clonotype was counted a few times. This sequence joins TRBV20-1 and TRBJ2-7, with D unresolved. The V end was cut by 0 bases, the J end by 6 bases, with 6 bases between. Germline CDR1 DFQATT, CDR2 SNEGSKA (reference sequence). The CDR3 covers 11 residues. The CDR3 region has the DNA TGCAGTGCTAGAGATGGTCGCGAGCAGTACTTC. The encoded protein is CSARDGREQYF.

The chain couples TRBV4-1 to TRBJ2-3; possibly TRBD2 for D (6 bases). CDR3 size: 14 residues. V was shortened by 0 bases and J by 3 bases, with 7 bases between the two germline ends. CDR1 MGHRA and CDR2 YSYEKL come from the germline V gene. This CDR3 is CASSQEGGTDTQYF. The DNA of the CDR3 is TGCGCCAGCAGCCAAGAGGGGGGTACAGATACGCAGTATTTT.

This clonotype has only a few counts. CDR3 loop: CASSLTGIVGNQPQHF. DNA of the CDR3: TGTGCCAGTAGTTTAACAGGGATTGTCGGCAATCAGCCCCAGCATTTT. This chain connects TRBV19 to TRBJ1-5; weak D call: TRBD1 (6 bases). Germline CDR1 and CDR2: LNHDA and SQIVND (reference sequence). The CDR3 is 16 amino acids. The V and J ends lost 5 bases and 2 bases respectively, with 16 bases between them. Full variable domain (rest looked up from reference TRBV19 and TRBJ1-5): DGGITQSPKYLFRKEGQNVTLSCEQNLNHDAMYWYRQDPGQGLRLIYYSQIVNDFQKGDIAEGYSVSREKKESFPLTVTSAQKNPTAFYLCASSLTGIVGNQPQHFGDGTRLSIL.

The rearrangement uses TRBV6-1 and TRBJ1-2; TRBD1 matches at 9 bases. The CDR3 loop spans 15 amino acids. With V trimmed by 6 bases and J by 4 bases, 9 bases remained unmatched. Germline CDR1 is MNHNS and CDR2 is SASEGT. CDR3 residues: CASSSLDRGPYGYTF. CDR3 bases: TGTGCCAGCAGCAGCCTGGACAGGGGACCCTATGGCTACACCTTC.

The rearrangement uses TRBV6-1 and TRBJ1-5; 9 positions agree with TRBD1. The J segment lost 2 bases and the V segment lost 8 bases, leaving 7 bases of the junction unmatched. Germline values: CDR1 MNHNS, CDR2 SASEGT. The CDR3 runs to 15 residues. The chain's CDR3 is CASSIRDRGNQPQHF. The CDR3, as DNA: TGTGCCAGCTCTATCAGGGACAGGGGCAATCAGCCCCAGCATTTT.

V and J are TRBV2 and TRBJ2-2, with 14 bases fitting TRBD2. Losses at the gene ends were 1 base for V and 5 bases for J; bases not matched to a gene: 3. Germline CDR1 SNHLY, CDR2 FYNNEI. This CDR3 comprises 17 residues. In nucleotides, the CDR3 is TGTGCCAGCAGTGAAGTGAGACTAGCGGGGGGGACCGGGGAGCTGTTTTTT. Its translation is CASSEVRLAGGTGELFF.

The J gene is TRBJ2-1, the V gene TRBV20-1; 9 nucleotides align to TRBD2. The J segment lost 0 bases and the V segment lost 2 bases, leaving 5 bases of the junction unmatched. Germline CDR1 DFQATT, CDR2 SNEGSKA (reference sequence). The CDR3 totals 16 residues. The CDR3 reads CSARLAGPSSYNEQFF. DNA of the CDR3: TGCAGTGCTAGACTAGCGGGACCGAGCTCCTACAATGAGCAGTTCTTC.

CDR3 loop: CSARLAGPRSYNEQFF. DNA of the CDR3: TGCAGTGCTAGACTAGCGGGACCGCGCTCCTACAATGAGCAGTTCTTC. The genes are TRBV20-1 and TRBJ2-1; the match to TRBD2 covers 9 bases. V lost 2 bases, J lost 0 bases, and 5 bases stayed unmatched. CDR3 length: 16 amino acids. Germline loops: CDR1 DFQATT, CDR2 SNEGSKA (reference sequence).